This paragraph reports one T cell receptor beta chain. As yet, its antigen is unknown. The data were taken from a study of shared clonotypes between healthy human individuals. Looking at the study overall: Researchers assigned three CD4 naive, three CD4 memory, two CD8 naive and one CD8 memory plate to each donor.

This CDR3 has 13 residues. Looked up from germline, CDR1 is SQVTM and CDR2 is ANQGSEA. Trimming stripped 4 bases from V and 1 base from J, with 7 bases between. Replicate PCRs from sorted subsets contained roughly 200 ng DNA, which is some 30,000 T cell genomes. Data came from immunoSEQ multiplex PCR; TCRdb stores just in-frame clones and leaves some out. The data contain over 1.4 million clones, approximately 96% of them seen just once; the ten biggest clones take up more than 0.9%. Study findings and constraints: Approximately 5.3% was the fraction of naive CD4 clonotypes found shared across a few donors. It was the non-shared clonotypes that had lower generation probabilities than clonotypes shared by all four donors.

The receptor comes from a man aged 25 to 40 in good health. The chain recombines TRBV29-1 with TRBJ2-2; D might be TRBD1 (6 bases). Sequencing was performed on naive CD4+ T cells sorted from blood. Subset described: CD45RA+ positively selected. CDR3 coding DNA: TGCAGCGTTGCCAGGGGGAACACCGGGGAGCTGTTTTTT. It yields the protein CSVARGNTGELFF.